This T cell receptor (beta chain) was observed in a study of shared clonotypes between healthy human individuals. Data came from immunoSEQ multiplex PCR; TCRdb stores just in-frame clones and leaves some out. The table includes 550,000 to 800,000 clones, around 90% detected once. This CDR3 has 15 residues. The V gene's germline CDR1 is MDHEN and CDR2 SYDVKM. The junction had 7 bases not matched to a gene; V was cut back by 6 bases and J by 5 bases. The sequenced material came from memory CD8+ T cells from PBMCs. Documented subset: CD45RO+ cells pooled with CCR7-negative TemRA cells. The receptor was isolated from a man younger than 35 in good health. Some clones in this sample may be carry-over from other donors' samples. The chain links TRBV28 to TRBJ2-1, with 10 bases that match TRBD2. The CDR3 loop is CASRVLAGVNNEQFF. In nucleotides, the CDR3 is TGTGCCAGCAGGGTCCTAGCGGGAGTCAACAATGAGCAGTTCTTC. Together with reference TRBV28 and TRBJ2-1, the CDR3 gives the full variable domain: DVKVTQSSRYLVKRTGEKVFLECVQDMDHENMFWYRQDPGLGLRLIYFSYDVKMKEKGDIPEGYSVSREKKERFSLILESASTNQTSMYLCASRVLAGVNNEQFFGPGTRLTVL.